Listed below are T cell receptor beta chains from one sample, sequenced in a study of low-dose radiotherapy and immunotherapy resistance in tumors. TCRdb recomputed calls from the reads with MiXCR, one row per CDR3 protein. The top ten hold approximately 1.5% of the sample, which has approximately 80,000 distinct CDR3 sequences, around a sixth seen once. Source: PBMCs, taken after low-dose radiotherapy plus immunotherapy. Receptor source: a male donor with prostate cancer. Both conserved end residues are part of each CDR3. The order of the fields is J gene, V gene, clone size, D gene, CDR3 protein. The D gene is left open where the match is weak. Clone sizes are given selectively: once, few, many, or a class where the clone is expanded.

>TRBJ1-5|TRBV7-2|many|NA
CASSSDRSQPQHF
>TRBJ2-4|TRBV6-5|many|NA
CASSYSQGRGNKNIQYF
>TRBJ2-5|TRBV7-2|many|NA
CASSLRGSGTQETQYF
>TRBJ2-3|TRBV15|many|NA
CATSRGDRRTDTQYF
>TRBJ1-2|TRBV20-1|many|NA
CRLNTQSYGYTF
>TRBJ2-7|TRBV6-2/TRBV6-3|NA|NA
CASSWGATSFYEQYF
>TRBJ2-1|TRBV4-3|many|NA
CASSQDGQGSSYNEQFF
>TRBJ2-1|TRBV28|many|NA
CASSLRVREQFF
>TRBJ2-3|TRBV28|NA|NA
CASSEIAGGGDDTQYF
>TRBJ2-6|TRBV20-1|many|NA
CSAGGVSGANVLTF
>TRBJ2-3|TRBV27|many|NA
CASSSLGAPSTDTQYF
>TRBJ2-2|TRBV12-3/TRBV12-4|many|NA
CASSLAETNTGELFF
>TRBJ2-1|TRBV7-2|NA|NA
CASSPPGRANEQFF
>TRBJ2-1|TRBV6-2/TRBV6-3|many|TRBD2
CASRRGLAGAGNEQFF
>TRBJ1-1|TRBV2|many|NA
CASSEGEAFF
>TRBJ1-5|TRBV6-5|many|NA
CASSYSQGSNQPQHF
>TRBJ2-7|TRBV5-6|NA|TRBD1
CASRDGYRGSYEQYF
>TRBJ1-1|TRBV20-1|NA|NA
CSALKLDTEAFF
>TRBJ2-7|TRBV28|many|TRBD1
CASTIGQGSYEQYF
>TRBJ1-5|TRBV6-6|many|NA
CASSFPYSGEGQPQHF
>TRBJ2-3|TRBV29-1|NA|TRBD2
CSVCTGTTHTDTQYF
>TRBJ2-7|TRBV18|few|NA
CASSPPGGDEQYF
>TRBJ2-2|TRBV14|many|NA
CASSPNMNTGELFF
>TRBJ2-4|TRBV7-9|NA|NA
CASSLAGDGNIQYF
>TRBJ2-1|TRBV10-3|many|TRBD1
CAISAGQSNEQFF
>TRBJ1-6|TRBV11-2|many|TRBD1
CASQYRDRGLIYNSPLHF
>TRBJ1-1|TRBV6-2/TRBV6-3|many|NA
CASSLTGAMNTEAFF
>TRBJ2-5|TRBV6-2/TRBV6-3|many|NA
CASSTGETQYF
>TRBJ2-3|TRBV10-3|NA|TRBD1
CAISAVQGVRADTQYF
>TRBJ2-3|TRBV20-1|many|NA
CSARAASADTQYF
>TRBJ1-1|TRBV6-5|many|NA
CASSLRGEAFF
>TRBJ2-6|TRBV2|NA|NA
CASTERGGANVLTF
>TRBJ2-7|TRBV18|many|NA
CASSPDAVSYEQYF
>TRBJ2-7|TRBV18|many|NA
CASSRYSANDYEQYF
>TRBJ2-1|TRBV30|many|NA
CAWELGTSSNEQFF
>TRBJ1-2|TRBV12-3/TRBV12-4|few|NA
CASSPEQRYGYTF
>TRBJ2-7|TRBV10-3|many|TRBD2
CAIRLAEGNTEQYF
>TRBJ2-1|TRBV12-3/TRBV12-4|many|NA
CASSPGGTREHNEQFF
>TRBJ1-4|TRBV20-1|many|TRBD1
CSAKYEGATNEKLFF
>TRBJ1-2|TRBV7-2|many|TRBD1
CASSGQGALYGYTF
>TRBJ2-6|TRBV28|many|TRBD1
CASWDRGSGANVLTF
>TRBJ1-1|TRBV5-5|many|NA
CASSRRGGNTEAFF
>TRBJ1-2|TRBV28|many|NA
CASSEGGSYGYTF
>TRBJ2-6|TRBV5-1|many|NA
CASSLVVGSGTSGANVLTF
>TRBJ1-1|TRBV20-1|many|TRBD1
CSASRPGQGTEAFF
>TRBJ2-6|TRBV5-1|few|NA
CASSLGEFSGANVLTF
>TRBJ1-1|TRBV5-1|many|NA
CASGSGGTSEAFF
>TRBJ2-3|TRBV12-3/TRBV12-4|many|NA
CASTPVTDTQYF
>TRBJ1-1|TRBV6-2/TRBV6-3|many|NA
CASSQGGLNTEAFF